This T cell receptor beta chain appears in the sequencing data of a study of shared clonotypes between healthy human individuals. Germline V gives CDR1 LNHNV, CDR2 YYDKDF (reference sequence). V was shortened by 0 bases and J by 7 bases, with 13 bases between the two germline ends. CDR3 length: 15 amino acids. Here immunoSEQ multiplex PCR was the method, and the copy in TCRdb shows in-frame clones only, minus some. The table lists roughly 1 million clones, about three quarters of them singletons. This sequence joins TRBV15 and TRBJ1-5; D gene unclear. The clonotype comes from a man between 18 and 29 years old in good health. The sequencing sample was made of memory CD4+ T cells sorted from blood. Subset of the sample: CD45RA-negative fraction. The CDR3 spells CATSRDRREEQPQHF. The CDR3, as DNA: TGTGCCACCAGCAGAGATCGCCGGGAAGAGCAGCCCCAGCATTTT.